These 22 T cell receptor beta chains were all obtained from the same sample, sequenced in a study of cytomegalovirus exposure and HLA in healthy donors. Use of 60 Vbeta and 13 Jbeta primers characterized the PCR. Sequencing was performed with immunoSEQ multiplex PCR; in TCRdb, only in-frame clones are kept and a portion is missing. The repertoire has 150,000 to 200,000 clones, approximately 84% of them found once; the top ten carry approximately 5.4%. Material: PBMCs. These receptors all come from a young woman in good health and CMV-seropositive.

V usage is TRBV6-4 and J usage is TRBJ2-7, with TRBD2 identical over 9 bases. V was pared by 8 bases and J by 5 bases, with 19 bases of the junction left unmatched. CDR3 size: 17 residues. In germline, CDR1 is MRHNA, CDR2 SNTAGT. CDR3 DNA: TGTGCCAGCCGAAGAAAGGAAAGCGGGAGGCTCTCGCACGAGCAGTACTTC. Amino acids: CASRRKESGRLSHEQYF.

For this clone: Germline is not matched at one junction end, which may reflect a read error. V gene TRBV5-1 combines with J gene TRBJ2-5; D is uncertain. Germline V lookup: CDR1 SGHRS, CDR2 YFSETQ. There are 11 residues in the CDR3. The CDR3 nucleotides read TGCGCCAGCAGCGCCCAAGCGACCCAGTACTTC. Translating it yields CASSAQATQYF.

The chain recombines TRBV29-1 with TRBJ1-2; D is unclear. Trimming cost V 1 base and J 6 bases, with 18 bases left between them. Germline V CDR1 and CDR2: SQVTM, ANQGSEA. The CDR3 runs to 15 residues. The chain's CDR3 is CSVEVRGVLSDGYTF. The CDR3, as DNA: TGCAGCGTTGAAGTGCGGGGAGTTCTTTCGGATGGCTACACCTTC.

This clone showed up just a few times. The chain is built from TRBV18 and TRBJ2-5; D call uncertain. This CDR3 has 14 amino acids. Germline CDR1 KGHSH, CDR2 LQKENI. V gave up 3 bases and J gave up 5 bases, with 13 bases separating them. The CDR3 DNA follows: TGTGCCAGCTCACCCCCCCTGAGTTGGGAGACCCAGTACTTC. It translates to CASSPPLSWETQYF.

The CDR3 reads CASSLVAGLTDTQYF. CDR3 DNA sequence: TGCGCCAGCAGCTTGGTGGCGGGACTCACAGATACGCAGTATTTT. J is TRBJ2-3 and V is TRBV5-1, with D perhaps matching TRBD2 (6 bases). The length of the CDR3 is 15 residues. CDR1 is SGHRS and CDR2 is YFSETQ in the germline V gene. V lost 0 bases, J lost 2 bases, and 10 bases lay in between.

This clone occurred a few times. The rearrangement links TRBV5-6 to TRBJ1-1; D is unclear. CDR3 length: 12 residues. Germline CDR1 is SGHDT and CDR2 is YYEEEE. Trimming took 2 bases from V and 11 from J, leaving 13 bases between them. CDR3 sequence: CASSLGEAVAFF. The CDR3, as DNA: TGTGCCAGCAGCTTAGGCGAGGCGGTGGCTTTCTTT. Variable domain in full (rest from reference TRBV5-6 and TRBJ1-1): DAGVTQSPTHLIKTRGQQVTLRCSPKSGHDTVSWYQQALGQGPQFIFQYYEEEERQRGNFPDRFSGHQFPNYSSELNVNALLLGDSALYLCASSLGEAVAFFGQGTRLTVV.

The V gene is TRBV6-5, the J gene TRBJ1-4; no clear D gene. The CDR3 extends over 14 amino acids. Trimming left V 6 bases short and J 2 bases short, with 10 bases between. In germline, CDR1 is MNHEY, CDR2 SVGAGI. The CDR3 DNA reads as TGTGCCAGCAGGACTGGGTCGACTAATGAAAAACTGTTTTTT. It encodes CASRTGSTNEKLFF.

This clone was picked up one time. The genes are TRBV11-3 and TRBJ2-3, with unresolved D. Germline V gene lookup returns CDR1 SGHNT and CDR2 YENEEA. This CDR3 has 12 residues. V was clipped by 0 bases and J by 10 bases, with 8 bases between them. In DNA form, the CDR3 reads TGTGCCAGCAGCTTAGATCAAGAGGCGCAGTATTTT. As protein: CASSLDQEAQYF.

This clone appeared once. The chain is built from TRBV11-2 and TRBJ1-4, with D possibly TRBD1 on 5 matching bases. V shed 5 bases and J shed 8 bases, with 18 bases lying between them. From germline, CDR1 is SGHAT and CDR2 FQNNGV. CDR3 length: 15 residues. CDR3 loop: CASSPQGGGREKLFF. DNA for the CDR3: TGTGCCAGCAGCCCGCAGGGCGGGGGTAGAGAAAAACTGTTTTTT.

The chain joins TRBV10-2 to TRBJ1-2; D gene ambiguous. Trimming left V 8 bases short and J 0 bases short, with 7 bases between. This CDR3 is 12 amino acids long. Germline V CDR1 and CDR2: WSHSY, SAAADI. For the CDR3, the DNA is TGCGCCAGCTCGGGGACTAACTATGGCTACACCTTC. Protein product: CASSGTNYGYTF.

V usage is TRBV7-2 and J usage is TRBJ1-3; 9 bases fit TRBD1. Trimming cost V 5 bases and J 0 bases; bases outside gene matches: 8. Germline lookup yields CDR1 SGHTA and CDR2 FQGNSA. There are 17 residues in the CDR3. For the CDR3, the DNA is TGTGCCAGCAGCATGGGACAGGGCCTGGGCTCTGGAAACACCATATATTTT. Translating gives CASSMGQGLGSGNTIYF. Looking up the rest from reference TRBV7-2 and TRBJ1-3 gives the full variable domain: GAGVSQSPSNKVTEKGKDVELRCDPISGHTALYWYRQSLGQGLEFLIYFQGNSAPDKSGLPSDRFSAERTGGSVSTLTIQRTQQEDSAVYLCASSMGQGLGSGNTIYFGEGSWLTVV.

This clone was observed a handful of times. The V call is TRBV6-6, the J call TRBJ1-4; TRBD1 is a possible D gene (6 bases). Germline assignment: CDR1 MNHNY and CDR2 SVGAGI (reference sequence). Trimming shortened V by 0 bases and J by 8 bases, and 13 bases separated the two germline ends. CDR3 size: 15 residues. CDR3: CASSYSVGHGEKLFF. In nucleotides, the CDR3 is TGTGCCAGCAGTTACTCGGTGGGACATGGGGAAAAACTGTTTTTT.

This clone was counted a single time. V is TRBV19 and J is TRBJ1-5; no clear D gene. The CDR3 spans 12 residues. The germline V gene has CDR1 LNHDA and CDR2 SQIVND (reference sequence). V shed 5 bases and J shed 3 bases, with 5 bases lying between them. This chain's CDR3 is CASSLPNQPQHF. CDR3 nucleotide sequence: TGTGCCAGTAGTCTACCCAATCAGCCCCAGCATTTT.

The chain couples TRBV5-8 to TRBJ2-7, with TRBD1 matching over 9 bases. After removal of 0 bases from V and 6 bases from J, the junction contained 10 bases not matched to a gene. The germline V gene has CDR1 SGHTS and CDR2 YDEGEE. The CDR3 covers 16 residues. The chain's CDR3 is CASSLDLLGQGFEQYF. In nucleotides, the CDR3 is TGTGCCAGCAGCTTGGACCTCCTGGGACAGGGTTTCGAGCAGTACTTC.

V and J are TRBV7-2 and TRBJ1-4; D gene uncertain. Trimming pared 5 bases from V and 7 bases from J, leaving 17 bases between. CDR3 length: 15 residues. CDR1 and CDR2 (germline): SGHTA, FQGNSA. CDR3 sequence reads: CASSRAPFGGEKLFF. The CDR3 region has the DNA TGTGCCAGCAGCCGCGCCCCTTTCGGTGGTGAAAAACTGTTTTTT.

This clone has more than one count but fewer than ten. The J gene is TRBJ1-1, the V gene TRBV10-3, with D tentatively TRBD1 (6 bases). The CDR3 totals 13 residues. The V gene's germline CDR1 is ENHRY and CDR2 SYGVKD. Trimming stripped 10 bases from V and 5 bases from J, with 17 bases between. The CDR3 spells CATGWGQRTEAFF. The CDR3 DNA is TGTGCCACCGGTTGGGGGCAGAGGACTGAAGCTTTCTTT.

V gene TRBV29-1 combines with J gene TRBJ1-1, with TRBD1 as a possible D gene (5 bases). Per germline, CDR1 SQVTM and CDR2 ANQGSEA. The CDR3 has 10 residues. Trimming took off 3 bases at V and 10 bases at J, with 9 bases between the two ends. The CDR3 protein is CSVEGGGAFF. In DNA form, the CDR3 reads TGCAGCGTTGAGGGGGGGGGAGCTTTCTTT.

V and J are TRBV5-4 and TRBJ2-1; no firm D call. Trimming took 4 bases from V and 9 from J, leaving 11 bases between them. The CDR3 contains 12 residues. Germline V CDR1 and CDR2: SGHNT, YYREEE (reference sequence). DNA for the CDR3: TGTGCCAGCAGCCTTCCTGTGAGTGAGCAGTTCTTC. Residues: CASSLPVSEQFF.

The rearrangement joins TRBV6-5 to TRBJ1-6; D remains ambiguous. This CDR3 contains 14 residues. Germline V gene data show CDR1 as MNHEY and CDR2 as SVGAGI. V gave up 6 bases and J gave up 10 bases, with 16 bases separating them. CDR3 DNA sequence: TGTGCCAGCAGCCCCGGGTTGGAGTTCTCACCCCTCCACTTT. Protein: CASSPGLEFSPLHF.

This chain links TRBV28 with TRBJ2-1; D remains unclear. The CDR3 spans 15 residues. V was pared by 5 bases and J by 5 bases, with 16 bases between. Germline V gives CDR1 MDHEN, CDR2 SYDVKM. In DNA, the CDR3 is TGTGCCAGCAGTGCGGTTCGGGTCCATGACAATGAGCAGTTCTTC. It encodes CASSAVRVHDNEQFF.

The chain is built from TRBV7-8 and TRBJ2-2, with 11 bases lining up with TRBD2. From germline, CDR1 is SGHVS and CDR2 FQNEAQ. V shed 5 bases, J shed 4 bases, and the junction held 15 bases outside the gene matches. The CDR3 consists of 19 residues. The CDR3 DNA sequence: TGTGCCAGCAGCCTATTGTCGGCTACTAGCGGGAGCCTCACCGGGGAGCTGTTTTTT. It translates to CASSLLSATSGSLTGELFF.

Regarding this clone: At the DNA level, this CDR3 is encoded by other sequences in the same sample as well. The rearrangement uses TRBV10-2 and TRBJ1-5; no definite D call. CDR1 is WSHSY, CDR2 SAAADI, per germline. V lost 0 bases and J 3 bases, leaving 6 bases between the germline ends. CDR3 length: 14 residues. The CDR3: CASSESGVNQPQHF. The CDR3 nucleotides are TGCGCCAGCAGTGAGTCAGGAGTCAATCAGCCCCAGCATTTT.